This TCR beta chain stems from a study of blood T cell repertoires in COVID-19. Clones were sequenced by immunoSEQ multiplex PCR, and TCRdb holds only the in-frame ones, with some missing. The sample carries about 80,000 clones, roughly 80% recorded once. The sequence was collected from an older woman with acute or convalescent COVID-19. The sequenced sample was peripheral blood.

The CDR3 protein is CASSVGQGGNSPLHF. The CDR3 bases are TGTGCCAGCAGCGTTGGACAGGGCGGTAATTCACCCCTCCACTTT. The chain is built from TRBV9 and TRBJ1-6; 8 bases align to TRBD1. The CDR3 has 15 residues. The germline V gene encodes CDR1 SGDLS and CDR2 YYNGEE. Germline trimming cut 2 bases from V and 6 bases from J; bases unmatched to any gene: 4.